These T cell receptor beta chains were read from a single sample in a study of T-cell memory formation after mild COVID-19. TCRdb analysed the 5' RACE reads with MiXCR anew, one entry per CDR3 protein. Of roughly 200,000 distinct CDR3 sequences detected, 16% appear once; the ten largest clones hold 2% to 2.5%. The specimen sequenced was PBMCs or a T cell subset sorted from them (not recorded which). All receptors derive from an adult woman who had mild COVID-19 (a few samples of this study predate the infection). Cell type and time point are not known. CDR3s include the opening cysteine and the closing phenylalanine or tryptophan. The order of the fields is D gene, clone size, J gene, V gene, CDR3 DNA, CDR3 protein. The D gene is left open where the match is weak. Clone size is stated in some rows and not others, as once, few, many or a class when expanded.

- | - | TRBJ2-1 | TRBV6-5 | TGTGCCAGCACCGACGCGGTTACCCCTACGTGGCAGTTCTTC | CASTDAVTPTWQFF
- | - | TRBJ2-5 | TRBV24-1 | TGTGCCACCAGTGATTTGCGGACCAGGGTCGAGTACTTC | CATSDLRTRVEYF
TRBD1 | - | TRBJ2-5 | TRBV12-3/TRBV12-4 | TGTGCCAGCAGTTGGGGACAGACCCAAGAGACCCAGTACTTC | CASSWGQTQETQYF
TRBD1 | - | TRBJ2-2 | TRBV20-1 | TGCAGTGCTAGACCTAGGGGACAGGGGCCCACCGGGGAGCTGTTTTTT | CSARPRGQGPTGELFF
- | - | TRBJ1-2 | TRBV6-9 | TGTGCCACCAAAATTAGGGTGTCCGGCTACACCTTC | CATKIRVSGYTF
- | few | TRBJ2-2 | TRBV7-2 | TGTGCCAGCAGCCCGACAGCGAACACCGGGGAGCTGTTTTTT | CASSPTANTGELFF
TRBD1 | - | TRBJ2-7 | TRBV27 | TGTGCCAGCAGTTCTTGGACAGGGGGCCGCGATGGGTCTTACGAGCAGTACTTC | CASSSWTGGRDGSYEQYF
TRBD2 | - | TRBJ2-3 | TRBV7-6 | TGTGCCAGCAGCTTAAGGACTAGCGGAGCAGATACGCAGTATTTT | CASSLRTSGADTQYF
- | - | TRBJ1-6 | TRBV5-1 | TGCGCCAGCAGCTTGCGTCCGGTACAGGGCGATTCACCCCTCCACTTT | CASSLRPVQGDSPLHF
- | - | TRBJ2-1 | TRBV24-1 | TGTGCCACCAGTGATTTGTTGGCGGGTGAGCAGTTCTTC | CATSDLLAGEQFF
- | many | TRBJ2-1 | TRBV5-4 | TGCGCCAGCAGCTTGCGCCCGTACAATGAGCAGTTCTTC | CASSLRPYNEQFF
TRBD2 | few | TRBJ2-5 | TRBV10-3 | TGTGCCATCAGTGACGACATAGCGGGGGGACAAGAGACCCAGTACTTC | CAISDDIAGGQETQYF
TRBD2 | - | TRBJ2-7 | TRBV6-4 | TGTGCCAGCAGTGACTCGATGGCTAGCGGGGTGAGCTCCTACGAGCAGTACTTC | CASSDSMASGVSSYEQYF
TRBD2 | few | TRBJ2-3 | TRBV5-1 | TGCGCCAGCAGCCTGGGACTAGCGGGAGCCCCAGATACGCAGTATTTT | CASSLGLAGAPDTQYF
- | - | TRBJ2-3 | TRBV5-6 | TGTGCCAGCAGCTTATGGGACGGGCGCACAGATACGCAGTATTTT | CASSLWDGRTDTQYF
- | few | TRBJ2-3 | TRBV6-1 | TGTGCCAGCAGTGTAGAACCCACAGATACGCAGTATTTT | CASSVEPTDTQYF
- | few | TRBJ2-2 | TRBV9 | TGTGCCAGCAGCTCGGGGCACGGTACCGGGGAGCTGTTTTTT | CASSSGHGTGELFF
- | - | TRBJ1-5 | TRBV12-3/TRBV12-4 | TGTGCCAGCAGTTTAAAACGAAGCAATCAGCCCCAGCATTTT | CASSLKRSNQPQHF
TRBD2 | - | TRBJ2-7 | TRBV4-2 | TGTGCCAGCAGCCAAGGGCTAACCGGGACTAGTCCCCACGAGCAGTACTTC | CASSQGLTGTSPHEQYF
- | - | TRBJ1-6 | TRBV15 | TGTGCCACCAGCAGTGACGGTTGGCAGGGAAGGGTCTATAATTCACCCCTCCACTTT | CATSSDGWQGRVYNSPLHF
TRBD2 | - | TRBJ2-2 | TRBV14 | TGTGCCAGCAGCCAATTAGCGGGAAGTTACACCGGGGAGCTGTTTTTT | CASSQLAGSYTGELFF
TRBD2 | - | TRBJ2-7 | TRBV6-1 | TGTGCCAGCAGTGCGACTAGCGGGAAGTACGAGCAGTACTTC | CASSATSGKYEQYF
TRBD1 | few | TRBJ2-7 | TRBV12-3/TRBV12-4 | TGTGCCAGCAGTGCCCAGGGACAGGTCAGCTCCTACGAGCAGTACTTC | CASSAQGQVSSYEQYF
TRBD1 | few | TRBJ1-2 | TRBV6-5 | TGTGCCAGCAGTTACTTACAGGGGAACTATGGCTACACCTTC | CASSYLQGNYGYTF
- | - | TRBJ1-1 | TRBV27 | TGTGCCAGCACCTTAGACCGGTTGGGAAACACTGAAGCTTTCTTT | CASTLDRLGNTEAFF